This is a list of T cell receptor beta chains from one sample in a study of shared clonotypes between healthy human individuals. Assay: immunoSEQ multiplex PCR; the TCRdb copy retains only in-frame clones and omits some. The sample contains 400,000 to 600,000 clones, 90% to 96% of which appear only once. The specimen sequenced was naive CD4+ T cells sorted from blood. Receptors originate from a woman in her thirties in good health. Each CDR3 is given with its conserved first and last residue. A D gene is named only where the DNA matches it firmly. A clone size is listed for some rows: how often the clone was seen (once, few, many), or a class if it is expanded.

v_gene	abundance	d_gene	len	j_gene	CDR3aa	CDR3nt
TRBV9	-	TRBD1	16	TRBJ2-1	CASSSFGQGAMDEQFF	TGTGCCAGCAGCTCCTTTGGACAGGGTGCGATGGATGAGCAGTTCTTC
TRBV11-2	once	TRBD2	15	TRBJ2-7	CASSLAGGSSYEQYF	TGTGCCAGCAGCTTAGCGGGAGGATCCTCCTACGAGCAGTACTTC
TRBV28	-	-	12	TRBJ2-7	CASSWAGYEQYF	TGTGCCAGCAGTTGGGCGGGTTACGAGCAGTACTTC
TRBV18	-	TRBD1	14	TRBJ1-1	CASSPNRGDTEAFF	TGTGCCAGCTCACCAAACAGGGGGGACACTGAAGCTTTCTTT
TRBV19	-	TRBD1	15	TRBJ2-6	CASSVTGAGANVLTF	TGTGCCAGTAGTGTAACAGGGGCTGGGGCCAACGTCCTGACTTTC
TRBV5-1	-	-	15	TRBJ2-1	CASSLDYQPYNEQFF	TGCGCCAGCAGCTTGGACTACCAGCCATACAATGAGCAGTTCTTC
TRBV10-3	-	TRBD1	16	TRBJ1-1	CAIRGGQGKGYTEAFF	TGTGCCATCAGGGGGGGACAGGGAAAGGGCTACACTGAAGCTTTCTTT
TRBV19	-	TRBD1	14	TRBJ2-7	CASSTGTGTYEQYF	TGTGCCAGTAGTACAGGGACAGGGACCTACGAGCAGTACTTC
TRBV9	few	-	15	TRBJ1-5	CASSAPGGVNQPQHF	TGTGCCAGCAGCGCCCCGGGGGGCGTCAATCAGCCCCAGCATTTT
TRBV7-9	-	-	16	TRBJ2-7	CASSPGTLPNSYEQYF	TGTGCCAGCAGCCCCGGGACACTCCCGAACTCCTACGAGCAGTACTTC
TRBV5-1	-	TRBD2	18	TRBJ2-3	CASSIRTSGSWGTDTQYF	TGCGCCAGCAGCATAAGGACTAGCGGGAGTTGGGGCACAGATACGCAGTATTTT
TRBV18	-	TRBD1	18	TRBJ1-3	CASSPIRDRTISGNTIYF	TGTGCCAGCTCACCGATCCGGGACAGGACCATCTCTGGAAACACCATATATTTT
TRBV2	-	-	14	TRBJ2-7	CASSEYSVSYEQYF	TGTGCCAGCAGTGAATATTCGGTCTCCTACGAGCAGTACTTC
TRBV18	-	-	13	TRBJ1-5	CASSPGGDQPQHF	TGTGCCAGCTCACCTGGAGGAGATCAGCCCCAGCATTTT
TRBV10-3	-	TRBD2	16	TRBJ2-7	CATGKGGLAGYYEQYF	TGTGCCACCGGGAAAGGGGGGCTAGCGGGCTATTACGAGCAGTACTTC
TRBV5-4	-	-	14	TRBJ1-1	CASSLAGQNTEAFF	TGTGCCAGCAGCTTGGCCGGGCAGAACACTGAAGCTTTCTTT
TRBV5-4	-	TRBD2	16	TRBJ2-3	CASSSKAGGGTDTQYF	TGTGCCAGCAGCTCGAAAGCGGGAGGCGGGACAGATACGCAGTATTTT
TRBV5-1	-	-	13	TRBJ2-7	CASSLAEQLEQYF	TGCGCCAGCAGCTTGGCAGAGCAGCTCGAGCAGTACTTC
TRBV6-5	-	TRBD1	14	TRBJ1-1	CASSLWGQGTEAFF	TGTGCCAGCAGTCTGTGGGGACAGGGAACTGAAGCTTTCTTT
TRBV14	-	-	17	TRBJ1-2	CASSPGRTEWSYYGYTF	TGTGCCAGCAGCCCGGGTCGGACGGAATGGTCCTACTATGGCTACACCTTC
TRBV5-1	-	TRBD2	19	TRBJ2-1	CASSSRWVAGGSSYNEQFF	TGCGCCAGCAGCTCCAGGTGGGTCGCGGGAGGGAGCTCCTACAATGAGCAGTTCTTC
TRBV19	-	TRBD1	15	TRBJ1-5	CASNIGTGEVQPQHF	TGTGCCAGTAATATTGGGACAGGGGAGGTTCAGCCCCAGCATTTT
TRBV6-1	-	-	12	TRBJ2-7	CASSEVLLEQYF	TGTGCCAGCAGTGAAGTGCTTCTTGAGCAGTACTTC
TRBV4-1	-	-	13	TRBJ2-7	CASSPGTTYEQYF	TGCGCCAGCTCTCCAGGGACCACCTACGAGCAGTACTTC
TRBV2	-	TRBD1	15	TRBJ1-5	CASSLGGAGNQPQHF	TGTGCCAGCAGTCTAGGGGGCGCTGGCAATCAGCCCCAGCATTTT
TRBV6-6	-	-	14	TRBJ2-5	CASSYDPVGETQYF	TGTGCCAGCAGTTATGATCCCGTGGGGGAGACCCAGTACTTC
TRBV29-1	-	-	13	TRBJ1-2	CSVTRASAGGYTF	TGCAGCGTTACCCGGGCTAGTGCGGGCGGCTACACCTTC
TRBV6-6	-	-	12	TRBJ2-5	CASSLGPETQYF	TGTGCCAGCAGTTTAGGACCAGAGACCCAGTACTTC
TRBV5-1	-	TRBD1	15	TRBJ1-1	CASSEDRGSGTEAFF	TGCGCCAGCAGCGAGGACAGGGGATCTGGCACTGAAGCTTTCTTT
TRBV7-8	-	TRBD1	14	TRBJ1-5	CASSPTGENQPQHF	TGTGCCAGCAGCCCGACAGGGGAGAATCAGCCCCAGCATTTT
TRBV28	-	-	12	TRBJ2-7	CASSLSVGEQYF	TGTGCCAGCAGTTTATCAGTGGGCGAGCAGTACTTC
TRBV5-1	-	-	14	TRBJ1-3	CASSSGDNGNTIYF	TGCGCCAGCAGCTCAGGGGACAATGGAAACACCATATATTTT
TRBV9	once	-	16	TRBJ1-4	CASSPLDSATNEKLFF	TGTGCCAGCAGCCCCCTGGACAGTGCAACTAATGAAAAACTGTTTTTT
TRBV7-3	-	-	13	TRBJ1-3	CASSFGAGNTIYF	TGTGCCAGCAGCTTCGGGGCTGGAAACACCATATATTTT
TRBV6-1	-	TRBD2	15	TRBJ2-7	CASSRLAGESYEQYF	TGTGCCAGCAGCCGACTAGCGGGAGAATCCTACGAGCAGTACTTC
TRBV9	-	-	15	TRBJ2-7	CASSVYSGSSYEQYF	TGTGCCAGCAGCGTATACTCGGGAAGCTCCTACGAGCAGTACTTC
TRBV19	few	TRBD1	13	TRBJ1-5	CASRDRTDQPQHF	TGTGCCAGTAGGGACAGGACCGATCAGCCCCAGCATTTT
TRBV4-1	-	TRBD2	17	TRBJ2-3	CASSQAPLAGGQYTQYF	TGCGCCAGCAGCCAAGCCCCCCTAGCGGGAGGGCAGTATACGCAGTATTTT
TRBV27	-	-	15	TRBJ1-4	CASSLRADRNEKLFF	TGTGCCAGCAGTTTAAGGGCAGATCGTAATGAAAAACTGTTTTTT
TRBV28	-	TRBD2	16	TRBJ2-1	CASSEAGAGKDNEQFF	TGTGCCAGCAGTGAAGCGGGAGCGGGAAAGGACAATGAGCAGTTCTTC
TRBV10-1	-	-	14	TRBJ2-6	CASSKGSGANVLTF	TGCGCCAGCAGTAAGGGCTCGGGGGCCAACGTCCTGACTTTC
TRBV4-1	-	TRBD2	17	TRBJ2-1	CASSQDLRTSGNNEQFF	TGCGCCAGCAGCCAAGATCTTAGGACTAGCGGAAACAATGAGCAGTTCTTC
TRBV11-2	-	-	19	TRBJ2-6	CASSLKSGVMGSGANVLTF	TGTGCCAGCAGCCTTAAGTCCGGCGTCATGGGCTCTGGGGCCAACGTCCTGACTTTC
TRBV20-1	-	TRBD1	11	TRBJ1-2	CSAVPGQGRYF	TGCAGTGCTGTCCCGGGACAGGGGCGGTACTTC
TRBV4-2	-	-	13	TRBJ2-5	CASSPREQETQYF	TGTGCCAGCAGCCCCAGGGAACAAGAGACCCAGTACTTC
TRBV7-9	-	TRBD1	16	TRBJ2-7	CASSLAFGQGADEQYF	TGTGCCAGCAGCTTAGCGTTCGGGCAGGGGGCAGACGAGCAGTACTTC
TRBV2	-	-	14	TRBJ2-7	CASSENRQGNEQYF	TGTGCCAGCAGTGAAAATCGTCAGGGCAACGAGCAGTACTTC
TRBV27	-	-	14	TRBJ2-1	CASKRVNAYNEQFF	TGTGCCAGCAAGAGGGTGAATGCCTACAATGAGCAGTTCTTC